These 10 T cell receptor beta chains came from one sample sequenced in a study of T cells in Graves' hyperthyroidism and ophthalmopathy. Regions amplified from RNA transcripts were the TCR beta CDR3 regions. The HTBI set primed first-round TCR CDR3 RT-PCR. TCRdb independently ran MiXCR on the multiplex PCR reads; one entry per CDR3 protein. Of a few hundred thousand distinct CDR3 sequences listed, roughly 15% are singletons. Sequencing was carried out using blood. The receptors stem from a woman aged 60-75 years with Graves' ophthalmopathy.

The CDR3 sequence: CASSLGVGGLLSYNEQFF. The DNA of the CDR3 is TGTGCCAGCAGCTTGGGAGTCGGAGGTTTGCTCTCCTACAATGAGCAGTTCTTC. The genes are TRBV5-6 and TRBJ2-1; a weak D match, TRBD2 (5 bases). CDR1 is SGHDT and CDR2 is YYEEEE in the germline V gene. There are 18 residues in the CDR3. Trimming removed 0 bases from V and 0 bases from J, with 16 bases in between.

This clonotype appeared a few times. A much larger clone lies one base from this, so it may be a read error. CDR3 in amino acids: CASGLGTGGEQFF. The CDR3 DNA follows: TGCGCCAGCGGCTTGGGGACCGGCGGTGAGCAGTTCTTC. The V gene is TRBV5-1, the J gene TRBJ2-1, with D perhaps TRBD1 or TRBD2 (5 bases each). In germline, CDR1 is SGHRS, CDR2 YFSETQ. The length of the CDR3 is 13 residues.

The gene calls are TRBV28 and TRBJ2-7; 7 nucleotides align to TRBD2. The CDR3 spans 12 residues. Germline CDR1 reads MDHEN; CDR2 reads SYDVKM. The ends lost 6 bases at V and 7 bases at J; junction bases unmatched: 6. CDR3 in DNA: TGTGCCAGCAGCAGCGGGATCGGTGAGCAGTACTTC. Protein: CASSSGIGEQYF.

This clonotype has just a few counts. The chain combines TRBV5-1 with TRBJ2-7; the D gene is possibly TRBD2 (6 bases). CDR3 length: 16 amino acids. Trimming removed 2 bases at V and 3 bases at J, with 18 bases between. CDR1 and CDR2 from the germline V gene are SGHRS and YFSETQ. The CDR3 is CASSFSAGLPLYEQYF. In DNA, the CDR3 is TGCGCCAGCAGCTTCTCAGCGGGCCTACCCCTCTACGAGCAGTACTTC.

This clonotype was observed a handful of times. The genes are TRBV10-3 and TRBJ1-3, with D perhaps matching TRBD1 (5 bases). There are 13 residues in the CDR3. The V gene lost 10 bases and the J gene lost 0 bases, with 10 bases spanning the gap. Germline loops: CDR1 ENHRY, CDR2 SYGVKD. CDR3 protein: CATQGNSGNTIYF. CDR3 DNA: TGTGCCACCCAGGGAAACTCTGGAAACACCATATATTTT.

The table lists this clonotype with many counts. The rearrangement uses TRBV2 and TRBJ2-1; 12 bases line up with TRBD2. The V gene end was trimmed by 3 bases and the J gene end by 9 bases; junction bases not matched to a gene: 3. Germline CDR1 and CDR2: SNHLY and FYNNEI. This CDR3 has 14 amino acids. The CDR3 sequence: CASSETSGGGEQFF. The CDR3 DNA is TGTGCCAGCAGTGAGACTAGCGGGGGAGGTGAGCAGTTCTTC.

The chain combines TRBV5-4 with TRBJ2-1, with 7 nucleotides matching TRBD2. The V gene end was trimmed by 4 bases and the J gene end by 4 bases; junction bases not matched to a gene: 14. The V gene's germline CDR1 is SGHNT and CDR2 YYREEE (reference sequence). CDR3 length: 17 amino acids. The CDR3 coding sequence is TGTGCCAGCAGCCTCCCTGGCAACCTAGCGGTATACAATGAGCAGTTCTTC. Residues: CASSLPGNLAVYNEQFF.

The table lists this clonotype with many counts. A read error may account for a junction end that differs from germline. The chain carries TRBV18 and TRBJ2-3; D may be TRBD1 (6 bases). Germline loops: CDR1 KGHSH, CDR2 LQKENI. The CDR3 consists of 16 residues. The CDR3 here is CASSPQGQLPTDTQYF. In nucleotides, the CDR3 is TGTGCCAGCTCCCCACAGGGCCAACTTCCCACAGATACGCAGTATTTT.

In this sample, this clonotype turned up many times. CDR3 nucleotide sequence: TGTGCCAGCAGCTTCAAAGGGACTAGCGGGAGGCCTCCCCACTTCAACACAGATACGCAGTATTTT. It codes for CASSFKGTSGRPPHFNTDTQYF. The rearrangement joins TRBV7-6 to TRBJ2-3, with 15 nucleotides matching TRBD2. CDR1 and CDR2 from the germline V gene are SGHVS and FNYEAQ. The CDR3 is made up of 22 amino acids. V trimming: 3 bases; J trimming: 2 bases; junction bases outside the gene matches: 18.

Many counts were recorded for this clonotype. The germline gene is not matched at one end of the junction; a read error may be the cause. The chain carries TRBV2 and TRBJ2-7; TRBD1 matches 11 bases. Looked up from germline, CDR1 is SNHLY and CDR2 is FYNNEI. This CDR3 comprises 12 residues. The chain's CDR3 is CAGRTGGPEQYF. In DNA, the CDR3 is TGTGCCGGCAGGACAGGGGGCCCCGAGCAGTACTTC.